The 13 T cell receptor beta chains listed next were all sequenced from one sample in a study of shared clonotypes between healthy human individuals (TCRdb year 2020). The library was made by the immunoSEQ multiplex PCR assay. As stored in TCRdb, this immuneACCESS dataset retains in-frame rearrangements with V and J assigned. A fraction of the clones does not appear; measured against another copy, unresolved V genes explain less than half of the discrepancy, and the remainder lacks a known reason. This sample lists about 2.4 million clones; more than 90% were detected once. Over 0.12% of the sample is held by the ten biggest clonotypes. The sample taken for sequencing was naive CD4+ T cells sorted from blood. The cell subset or site label, as the study defines it: CD45RA+ positively selected. These receptors were taken from a man between 18 and 29 years old in good health.

The rearrangement joins TRBV10-3 to TRBJ1-1, with a weak D call TRBD1 (6 bases). The ends were cut back, 7 bases at V and 4 bases at J, with 13 bases in the middle. The CDR3 length is 13 residues. Germline V CDR1 and CDR2: ENHRY, SYGVKD. The CDR3 DNA reads TGTGCCATCACGGGGGGCGCGGGCACTGAAGCTTTCTTT. Amino acids: CAITGGAGTEAFF.

The rearrangement joins TRBV28 to TRBJ2-1, with a weak D call TRBD2 (7 bases). Germline lookup yields CDR1 MDHEN and CDR2 SYDVKM. CDR3 length: 14 amino acids. V lost 2 bases, J lost 9 bases, and 14 bases lay in between. Written as DNA, the CDR3 is TGTGCCAGCAGTTTAGTAGGGGGGGTTGTTGAGCAGTTCTTC. It is translated as CASSLVGGVVEQFF.

The V call is TRBV28, the J call TRBJ1-2, with D unresolved. CDR3 length: 16 residues. Per the germline V gene, CDR1 is MDHEN and CDR2 is SYDVKM. Deletions cut 6 bases from V and 2 bases from J, with 19 bases between. The CDR3 nucleotides are TGTGCCAGCAGGGCCTCGGGAGGATGGATCAACTATGGCTACACCTTC. Protein: CASRASGGWINYGYTF.

The chain employs TRBV28 and TRBJ1-5; D gene ambiguous. Trimming pared 6 bases from V and 2 bases from J, leaving 17 bases between. Germline V lookup: CDR1 MDHEN, CDR2 SYDVKM. The CDR3 spans 16 residues. The CDR3, as DNA: TGTGCCAGCAGGCCATCCCGGGGTTCAGGCAATCAGCCCCAGCATTTT. Translated: CASRPSRGSGNQPQHF.

This chain uses TRBV19 with TRBJ1-1; TRBD1 aligns across 7 bases. The germline gives CDR1 LNHDA, CDR2 SQIVND (reference sequence). J gave up 0 bases and V 9 bases, and 10 bases lay outside the gene matches. This CDR3 is built from 15 residues. CDR3 in amino acids: CARPGQAILNTEAFF. DNA for the CDR3: TGTGCCAGGCCTGGACAGGCGATCTTGAACACTGAAGCTTTCTTT.

V is TRBV7-2 and J is TRBJ1-6, with 10 bases aligning to TRBD1. Germline CDR1 and CDR2: SGHTA and FQGNSA. Losses at the gene ends were 6 bases for V and 6 bases for J; bases not matched to a gene: 8. This CDR3 region has 16 residues. This chain's CDR3 is CASSFPGQGSNSPLHF. For the CDR3, the DNA is TGTGCCAGCAGTTTCCCGGGACAGGGGTCTAATTCACCCCTCCACTTT.

The chain combines TRBV5-1 with TRBJ1-5; D remains unclear. The CDR3 contains 13 residues. Between the trimmed V and J ends, which lost 1 base and 5 bases, there was a span of 7 bases. Germline values: CDR1 SGHRS, CDR2 YFSETQ. DNA for the CDR3: TGCGCCAGCAGCTTGATGGCAGATCAGCCCCAGCATTTT. It yields the protein CASSLMADQPQHF.

The chain recombines TRBV6-1 with TRBJ2-5; D not certain. Between the trimmed V and J ends, which lost 1 base and 2 bases, there was a span of 11 bases. The CDR3 sequence is 15 residues long. Germline-derived CDR1 and CDR2 are MNHNS and SASEGT. The CDR3 spells CASSEGVVGQETQYF. CDR3 DNA sequence: TGTGCCAGCAGTGAAGGGGTCGTCGGACAAGAGACCCAGTACTTC.

The chain is built from TRBV12-5 and TRBJ2-6; maybe TRBD1 (5 bases). Germline V gene lookup returns CDR1 LGHNT and CDR2 FRNRAP. Trimming cost V 3 bases and J 3 bases, with 12 bases left between them. The CDR3 is 16 amino acids. This CDR3 is CASGFDRQLGANVLTF. For the CDR3, the DNA is TGTGCTAGTGGTTTCGATAGACAGCTTGGGGCCAACGTCCTGACTTTC.

V gene TRBV5-1 combines with J gene TRBJ1-2; TRBD1 agrees at 11 bases. This CDR3 region has 14 residues. CDR1 SGHRS and CDR2 YFSETQ come from the germline V gene. V dropped 3 bases and J dropped 3; count of bases not matched to a gene: 1. The CDR3 DNA follows: TGCGCCAGCAGCTGGACAGGGGGCTACTATGGCTACACCTTC. It is translated as CASSWTGGYYGYTF.

The rearrangement joins TRBV18 to TRBJ2-1; 10 nucleotides line up with TRBD2. CDR3 size: 14 residues. The germline V gene encodes CDR1 KGHSH and CDR2 LQKENI. Germline trimming cut 6 bases from V and 6 bases from J; bases unmatched to any gene: 5. Here the CDR3 reads CASSPGLATNEQFF. DNA of the CDR3: TGTGCCAGCTCCCCGGGACTAGCGACCAATGAGCAGTTCTTC.

Worth noting for this clone: Germline is not matched at one junction end, which may reflect a read error. V is TRBV7-7 and J is TRBJ2-5; the match to TRBD2 covers 7 bases. CDR3 size: 18 residues. The germline V gene encodes CDR1 SSHAT and CDR2 FNYEAQ (reference sequence). The CDR3 bases are TGTGCTAGCAGCCTGAAGGGAGGGTCAGGGCGGTCGTTGGAGACCCAGTACTTC. Its translation: CASSLKGGSGRSLETQYF.

The V call is TRBV28, the J call TRBJ2-2, with 8 bases lining up with TRBD1. The CDR3 has 17 amino acids. The ends lost 2 bases at V and 1 base at J; junction bases unmatched: 6. Per germline, CDR1 MDHEN and CDR2 SYDVKM. The chain's CDR3 is CASSLPQDRVNTGELFF. The CDR3 DNA reads as TGTGCCAGCAGTTTACCCCAGGACAGGGTGAACACCGGGGAGCTGTTTTTT.